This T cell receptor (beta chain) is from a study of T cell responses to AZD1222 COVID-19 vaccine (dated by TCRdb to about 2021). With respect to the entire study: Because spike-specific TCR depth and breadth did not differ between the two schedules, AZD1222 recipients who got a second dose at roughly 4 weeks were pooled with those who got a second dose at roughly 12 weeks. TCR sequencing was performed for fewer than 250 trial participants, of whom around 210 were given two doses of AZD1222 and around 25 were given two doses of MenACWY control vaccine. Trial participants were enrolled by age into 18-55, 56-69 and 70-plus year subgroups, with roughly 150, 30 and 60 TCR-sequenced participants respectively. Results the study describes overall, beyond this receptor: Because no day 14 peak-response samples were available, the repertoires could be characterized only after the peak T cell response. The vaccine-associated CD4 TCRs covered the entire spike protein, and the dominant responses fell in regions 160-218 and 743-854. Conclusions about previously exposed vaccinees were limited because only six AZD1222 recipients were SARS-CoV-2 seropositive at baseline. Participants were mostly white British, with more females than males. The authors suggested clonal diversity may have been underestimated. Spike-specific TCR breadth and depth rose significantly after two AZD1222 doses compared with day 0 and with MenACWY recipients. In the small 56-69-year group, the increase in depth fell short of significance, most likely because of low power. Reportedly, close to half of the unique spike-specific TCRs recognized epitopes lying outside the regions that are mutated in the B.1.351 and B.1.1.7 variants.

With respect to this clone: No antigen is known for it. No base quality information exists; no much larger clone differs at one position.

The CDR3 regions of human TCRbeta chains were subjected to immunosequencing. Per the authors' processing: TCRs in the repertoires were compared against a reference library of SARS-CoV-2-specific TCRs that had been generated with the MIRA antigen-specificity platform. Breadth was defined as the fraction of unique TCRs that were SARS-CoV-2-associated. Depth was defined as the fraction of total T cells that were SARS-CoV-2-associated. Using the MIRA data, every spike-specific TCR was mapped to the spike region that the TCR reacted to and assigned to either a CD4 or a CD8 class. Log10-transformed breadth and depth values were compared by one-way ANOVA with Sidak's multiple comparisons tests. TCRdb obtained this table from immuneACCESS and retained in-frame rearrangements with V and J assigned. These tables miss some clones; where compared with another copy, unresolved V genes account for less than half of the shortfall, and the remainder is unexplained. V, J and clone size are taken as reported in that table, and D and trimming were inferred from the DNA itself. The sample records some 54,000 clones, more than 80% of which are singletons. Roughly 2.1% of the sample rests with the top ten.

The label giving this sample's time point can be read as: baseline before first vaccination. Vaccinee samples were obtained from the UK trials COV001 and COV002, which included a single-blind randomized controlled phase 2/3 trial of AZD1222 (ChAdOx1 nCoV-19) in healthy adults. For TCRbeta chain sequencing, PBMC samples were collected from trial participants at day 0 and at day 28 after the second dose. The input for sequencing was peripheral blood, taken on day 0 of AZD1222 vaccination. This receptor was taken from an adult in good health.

The CDR3 protein is CASSLGSGTGEYEQYF. The sequenced DNA is TGTGCCAGCAGTTTAGGGTCCGGGACAGGGGAGTACGAGCAGTACTTC. The V and J segments used are TRBV27 and TRBJ2-7, with 10 middle bases fitting TRBD1. V has 2 bases trimmed and J has 4 bases trimmed; junction bases matching no gene number 8. The CDR3 runs 16 residues from the cysteine to the phenylalanine. This entry keeps only the CDR3 DNA: 48 bases, framed from base 1. CDR1 is given as MNHEY and CDR2 as SMNVEV, both from the germline V gene (reference sequence).